This T cell receptor (beta chain) was recovered during a study of CD8+CD57+ T cells in acquired aplastic anemia. Study context: Sorted CD4+ and CD8+ cells yielded DNA averaging roughly 3.3 ug. Study results and caveats: Approximately 30 was the count of CD8+ CDR3 sequences that patients shared with controls. Levels of CD8+ Simpson's diversity were not significantly distinct in patients versus controls.

There are many counts of this clonotype. What it binds is unknown. The CDR3 contains 18 residues. V lost 1 base and J 1 base, leaving 19 bases between the germline ends. In germline, CDR1 is MGHRA, CDR2 YSYEKL. Genomic DNA templated the TCR beta VDJ and CDR3 profiling. TCRdb processed the reads anew with MiXCR; each CDR3 protein has one entry. The sample has over 100,000 distinct CDR3 sequences, around 41% seen once; the top ten hold 8% to 9.5%. The receptor was derived from a human donor in good health, serving as a control. Sequenced sample: sorted CD4+, CD8+, or CD8+CD57+ T cells (not recorded which) from PBMCs. The chain uses TRBV4-1 and TRBJ1-1; no firm D call. CDR3 protein: CASSQVYTQQRKNTEAFF. Here the CDR3 DNA reads TGCGCCAGCAGCCAAGTATATACACAGCAGAGAAAGAACACTGAAGCTTTCTTT.